Shown below are 14 T cell receptor beta chains from a single sample sequenced in a study of radiotherapy plus CTLA-4 blockade in lung cancer. Using immunoSEQ multiplex PCR, the repertoire was profiled, and TCRdb retains in-frame clones only, with some absent. This sample has 90,000 or so clones, with around 83% found just once. This material consisted of peripheral blood, taken from a patient treated with radiotherapy plus ipilimumab. Source of these receptors: a human donor with non-small cell lung cancer who had stable disease on radiotherapy plus ipilimumab.

The chain combines TRBV2 with TRBJ2-1; tentative D call: TRBD2 (6 bases). V was shortened by 7 bases and J by 6 bases, with 19 bases between the two germline ends. CDR3 length equals 15 residues. Germline V gene lookup returns CDR1 SNHLY and CDR2 FYNNEI. DNA for the CDR3: TGTGCCAGCACCCGGCAGCCGGGGGATATCAATGAGCAGTTCTTC. Translation gives CASTRQPGDINEQFF.

The V and J genes are TRBV18 and TRBJ1-4; the D gene is possibly TRBD1 (6 bases). This CDR3 is built from 16 residues. V was clipped by 3 bases and J by 3 bases, with 14 bases between them. CDR1 and CDR2 from the germline V gene are KGHSH and LQKENI. The CDR3 loop reads CASSPWGLRANEKLFF. CDR3 DNA: TGTGCCAGCTCACCTTGGGGGCTCAGGGCTAATGAAAAACTGTTTTTT.

Written as DNA, the CDR3 is TGTGCCAGCAGCCCCCTGGAGCTTGCAACTAATGAAAAACTGTTTTTT. It specifies CASSPLELATNEKLFF. This chain uses TRBV7-9 with TRBJ1-4; D is uncertain. With 5 bases removed from V and 0 bases from J, the gap between germline ends came to 13 bases. The CDR3 is 16 residues long. From germline, CDR1 is SEHNR and CDR2 FQNEAQ (reference sequence).

This rearrangement joins TRBV28 to TRBJ2-7, with TRBD2 as a possible D gene (6 bases). V was pared by 5 bases and J by 3 bases, with 14 bases between. CDR1 and CDR2 (germline): MDHEN, SYDVKM. This CDR3 is 14 amino acids long. Here the CDR3 DNA reads TGTGCCAGCAGTCCCTCGGGGAGGATCTACGAGCAGTACTTC. Protein: CASSPSGRIYEQYF.

The chain joins TRBV11-2 to TRBJ2-3; a weak D match, TRBD2 (6 bases). Germline loops: CDR1 SGHAT, CDR2 FQNNGV. CDR3 size: 15 residues. Deletions cut 0 bases from V and 2 bases from J, with 9 bases between. CDR3 nucleotides: TGTGCCAGCAGCTTAGATACGGGGGTCACAGATACGCAGTATTTT. Amino acids: CASSLDTGVTDTQYF.

This rearrangement joins TRBV5-1 to TRBJ1-3, with D possibly being TRBD1 (5 bases). V shed 4 bases and J shed 0 bases, with 23 bases lying between them. The CDR3 is 19 amino acids. The germline V gene encodes CDR1 SGHRS and CDR2 YFSETQ. CDR3 loop: CASSRSLPGTGSSGNTIYF. The CDR3, as DNA: TGCGCCAGCAGCCGCTCCTTACCGGGGACTGGGAGCTCTGGAAACACCATATATTTT.

V usage is TRBV9 and J usage is TRBJ2-5; D call uncertain. V lost 0 bases and J 4 bases, leaving 13 bases between the germline ends. The CDR3 is 15 amino acids. From germline, CDR1 is SGDLS and CDR2 YYNGEE. The CDR3 spells CASSVGVQVGETQYF. The CDR3 region has the DNA TGTGCCAGCAGCGTAGGAGTCCAGGTAGGAGAGACCCAGTACTTC.

In this sample, this clone turned up a few times. V is TRBV6-6 and J is TRBJ1-5; the D is unclear. The V end lost 8 bases, the J end lost 5 bases, and 19 bases lay between the germline ends. The CDR3 extends over 15 amino acids. The germline CDR1 and CDR2 sequences are MNHNY and SVGAGI (reference sequence). The CDR3 region is CASQSPRAGDQPQHF. The CDR3 coding sequence is TGTGCCAGCCAGAGCCCTCGGGCAGGCGATCAGCCCCAGCATTTT.

With respect to this clone: One end of the junction varies from germline; a read error may be responsible. The rearrangement links TRBV7-7 to TRBJ1-1; the D is unclear. Germline assignment: CDR1 SSHAT and CDR2 FNYEAQ (reference sequence). The CDR3 covers 13 residues. Written as DNA, the CDR3 is TGTGCTAGCAGCTTAAAGACGAACACTGAAGCTTTCTTT. This sequence encodes CASSLKTNTEAFF.

For the CDR3, the DNA is TGTGCCATCAGTGAGTCGGCAGGGCGGGCCTACGAGCAGTACTTC. It is translated as CAISESAGRAYEQYF. This chain links TRBV10-3 with TRBJ2-7; the D call may be TRBD1 or TRBD2 (5 bases each). Germline lookup yields CDR1 ENHRY and CDR2 SYGVKD. V was cut by 0 bases and J by 2 bases, with 11 bases left in between. This CDR3 region has 15 residues.

This chain uses TRBV6-5 with TRBJ2-1; unclear D gene. CDR3 length: 14 amino acids. The V gene lost 6 bases and the J gene lost 8 bases, with 17 bases spanning the gap. In germline, CDR1 is MNHEY, CDR2 SVGAGI. The CDR3 coding sequence is TGTGCCAGCAGCGCACAGATGGCTGCGGATGAGCAGTTCTTC. As protein: CASSAQMAADEQFF.

This rearrangement joins TRBV19 to TRBJ2-3; D remains ambiguous. The germline V gene encodes CDR1 LNHDA and CDR2 SQIVND (reference sequence). V lost 5 bases and J 0 bases, leaving 9 bases between the germline ends. There are 14 residues in the CDR3. The CDR3: CASSWSISTDTQYF. The CDR3, as DNA: TGTGCCAGTAGTTGGTCCATTAGCACAGATACGCAGTATTTT.

This chain links TRBV4-2 with TRBJ2-3; D is undetermined. Germline CDR1 and CDR2: LGHNA and YNFKEQ. The CDR3 loop spans 13 amino acids. Trimming removed 4 bases at V and 2 bases at J, with 7 bases between. CDR3 sequence reads: CASSRSFTDTQYF. CDR3 sequence (DNA): TGTGCCAGCAGCCGCAGTTTCACAGATACGCAGTATTTT.

This clone was detected once. The chain uses TRBV28 and TRBJ2-7; 7 bases line up with TRBD1. Germline V gives CDR1 MDHEN, CDR2 SYDVKM. This CDR3 region has 17 residues. Unmatched junction bases numbered 17, after V lost 6 bases and J lost 3 bases. Here the CDR3 reads CASSQTGLASLNYEQYF. The CDR3 coding sequence is TGTGCCAGCAGCCAGACAGGGTTGGCCTCTTTAAACTACGAGCAGTACTTC. The variable domain in full, completed from reference TRBV28 and TRBJ2-7, reads DVKVTQSSRYLVKRTGEKVFLECVQDMDHENMFWYRQDPGLGLRLIYFSYDVKMKEKGDIPEGYSVSREKKERFSLILESASTNQTSMYLCASSQTGLASLNYEQYFGPGTRLTVT.